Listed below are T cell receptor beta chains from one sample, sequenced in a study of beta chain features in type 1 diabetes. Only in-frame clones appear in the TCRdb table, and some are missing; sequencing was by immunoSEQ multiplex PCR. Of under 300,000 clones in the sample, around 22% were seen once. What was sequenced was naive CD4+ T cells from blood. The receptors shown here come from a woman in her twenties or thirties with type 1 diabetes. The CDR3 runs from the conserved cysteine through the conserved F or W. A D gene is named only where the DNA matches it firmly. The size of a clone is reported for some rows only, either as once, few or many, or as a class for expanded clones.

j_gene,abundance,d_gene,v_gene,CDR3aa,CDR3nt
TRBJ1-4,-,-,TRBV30,CAWSVRGTEKLFF,TGTGCCTGGAGTGTACGCGGGACTGAAAAACTGTTTTTT
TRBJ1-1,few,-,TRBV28,CASGLNTEAFF,TGTGCCAGCGGCCTGAACACTGAAGCTTTCTTT
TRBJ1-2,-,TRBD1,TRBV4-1,CASRRPGQGGYGYTF,TGCGCCAGCAGGCGACCGGGACAGGGAGGCTATGGCTACACCTTC
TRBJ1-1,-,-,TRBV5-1,CASSREGGTEAFF,TGCGCCAGCAGCCGAGAGGGGGGGACTGAAGCTTTCTTT
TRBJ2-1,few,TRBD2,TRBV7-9,CASSVSGGLAGGLFF,TGTGCCAGCAGCGTTTCCGGGGGACTAGCGGGAGGCCTGTTCTTC
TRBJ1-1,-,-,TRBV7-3,CASSTPGRGKNTEAFF,TGTGCCAGCAGCACCCCCGGAAGGGGGAAGAACACTGAAGCTTTCTTT
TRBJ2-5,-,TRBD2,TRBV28,CASSLTSALTQETQYF,TGTGCCAGCAGTCTAACTAGCGCCCTGACCCAGGAGACCCAGTACTTC
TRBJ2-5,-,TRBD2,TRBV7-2,CASILVSLAGGETQYF,TGTGCCAGCATCCTTGTCAGCCTAGCGGGAGGAGAGACCCAGTACTTC
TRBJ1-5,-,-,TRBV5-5,CASSLASGDSNQPQHF,TGTGCCAGCAGCTTGGCCTCCGGGGATAGCAATCAGCCCCAGCATTTT
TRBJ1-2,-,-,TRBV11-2,CASSNGGGPHGYTF,TGTGCCAGCAGCAACGGGGGGGGACCGCATGGCTACACCTTC
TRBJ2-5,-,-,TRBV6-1,CASTIQGGMETQYF,TGTGCCAGTACCATACAGGGTGGGATGGAGACCCAGTACTTC
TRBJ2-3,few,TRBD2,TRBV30,CAWSIRRTSGNPDTQYF,TGTGCCTGGAGCATTCGCCGGACTAGCGGGAATCCAGATACGCAGTATTTT
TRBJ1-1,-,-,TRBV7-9,CASSLEPTRAFF,TGTGCCAGCAGCTTAGAACCCACGCGGGCTTTCTTT
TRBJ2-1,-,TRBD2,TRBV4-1,CASSRTPGTSGRARNEQFF,TGCGCCAGCAGCCGGACCCCCGGGACTAGCGGGAGGGCCAGGAATGAGCAGTTCTTC
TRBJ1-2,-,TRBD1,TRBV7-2,CASSLGQGNYGYTF,TGTGCCAGCAGCTTAGGACAGGGGAACTATGGCTACACCTTC
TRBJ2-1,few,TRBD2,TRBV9,CASSPKLAGGPDEQFF,TGTGCCAGCAGCCCAAAACTAGCGGGAGGGCCCGATGAGCAGTTCTTC
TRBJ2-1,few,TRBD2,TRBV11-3,CASSHRDRLAILEQFF,TGTGCCAGCAGCCACCGAGACCGACTAGCGATCCTTGAGCAGTTCTTC
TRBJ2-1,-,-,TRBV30,CAWSGGRSSYNEQFF,TGTGCCTGGAGCGGTGGGAGGAGCTCCTACAATGAGCAGTTCTTC
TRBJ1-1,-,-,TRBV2,CASRGTENTEAFF,TGTGCCAGCAGGGGGACTGAGAACACTGAAGCTTTCTTT
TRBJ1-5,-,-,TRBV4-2,CASSQVGGVNQPQHF,TGTGCCAGCAGCCAAGTGGGGGGAGTCAATCAGCCCCAGCATTTT
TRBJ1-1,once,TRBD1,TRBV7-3,CASSRQGAGNTEAFF,TGTGCCAGCAGTAGACAGGGTGCCGGGAACACTGAAGCTTTCTTT
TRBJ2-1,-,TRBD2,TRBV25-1,CASSEPRVAGAGNEQFF,TGTGCCAGCAGTGAACCTAGGGTAGCGGGAGCGGGCAATGAGCAGTTCTTC
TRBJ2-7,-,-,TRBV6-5,CASSYSSVGVSYEQYF,TGTGCCAGCAGTTACTCTAGCGTTGGTGTGTCGTACGAGCAGTACTTC
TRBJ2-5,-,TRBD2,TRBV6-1,CASSNRGGETQYF,TGTGCCAGCAGTAATCGGGGGGGAGAGACCCAGTACTTC
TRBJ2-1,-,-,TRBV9,CASSVVASVNEQFF,TGTGCCAGCAGCGTAGTCGCTAGTGTGAATGAGCAGTTCTTC